The next 15 T cell receptor beta chains were all read from a single sample in a study of T cells expressing NK-cell markers. TCRdb re-called the 5' RACE reads and catalogs CDR3 proteins one per entry, DNA excluded. This listing includes about 410,000 distinct CDR3 sequences. Sequencing was carried out using blood T cells: a sorted CD56 or NKG2C T cell subset, CD4+ or CD8+ T cells, or bulk PBMC T cells (not recorded which). The receptors derive from a woman between 45 and 65 years old in good health.

The chain recombines TRBV12-3 or TRBV12-4 with TRBJ1-2; TCRdb indicates TRBD1, and absent DNA this call remains unverified. The CDR3 sequence is 13 residues long. This CDR3 reads CASSYGINYGYTF.

The V and J genes are TRBV6-1 and TRBJ1-1. CDR3 length: 14 residues. The germline V gene has CDR1 MNHNS and CDR2 SASEGT. This CDR3 is CASSEFFLNTEAFF.

The rearrangement links TRBV5-1 to TRBJ2-3; the D call of TRBD1 rests on TCRdb alone, since no DNA is present to check it. Germline CDR1 is SGHRS and CDR2 is YFSETQ. The CDR3 has 15 amino acids. The CDR3: CASSSRTPSTDTQYF.

The J gene is TRBJ2-1, the V gene TRBV12-3 or TRBV12-4; TCRdb's D call, TRBD2, is unchecked because there is no DNA. The CDR3 extends over 14 amino acids. This CDR3 reads CASNAGTSGMGQFF.

The chain carries TRBV7-2 and TRBJ2-3; TCRdb lists TRBD1, though no DNA is available to test this call. Germline V lookup: CDR1 SGHTA, CDR2 FQGNSA. This CDR3 is built from 15 residues. The CDR3 loop reads CASSLDLGARDTQYF.

The chain is built from TRBV2 and TRBJ2-3; checking the TCRdb D call of TRBD2 is not possible without DNA. Germline lookup yields CDR1 SNHLY and CDR2 FYNNEI. The CDR3 contains 16 residues. CDR3 region: CASRPGLLPITDTQYF.

The V and J genes are TRBV12-3 or TRBV12-4 and TRBJ2-7; without DNA, the TCRdb call of TRBD2 cannot be checked. The CDR3 contains 14 residues. The chain's CDR3 is CASGPLAGVNEQYF.

This sequence joins TRBV7-2 and TRBJ2-3; the D call from TCRdb, TRBD1, cannot be confirmed without DNA. Per germline, CDR1 SGHTA and CDR2 FQGNSA. This CDR3 has 14 residues. CDR3 sequence: CASSTDGTGGAQYF. The full variable domain, completed using reference TRBV7-2 and TRBJ2-3, is GAGVSQSPSNKVTEKGKDVELRCDPISGHTALYWYRQSLGQGLEFLIYFQGNSAPDKSGLPSDRFSAERTGGSVSTLTIQRTQQEDSAVYLCASSTDGTGGAQYFGPGTRLTVL.

V is TRBV24-1 and J is TRBJ2-2. The CDR3 has 14 amino acids. CDR1 and CDR2 (germline): KGHDR, SFDVKD. CDR3 region: CATSDHHKSGELFF.

CDR3 sequence reads: CATSRGGKEAFF. The V call is TRBV15, the J call TRBJ1-1. CDR1 and CDR2 from the germline V gene are LNHNV and YYDKDF (reference sequence). The CDR3 totals 12 residues.

The chain couples TRBV12-3 or TRBV12-4 to TRBJ2-1; TCRdb's assignment of TRBD1 cannot be checked, as there is no DNA. CDR3 length equals 12 residues. The CDR3 spells CASHGQYNEQFF.

J is TRBJ2-4 and V is TRBV7-2; the TCRdb D gene call, TRBD1, has no DNA to confirm it. This CDR3 region has 14 residues. Germline V gives CDR1 SGHTA, CDR2 FQGNSA. CDR3 in amino acids: CASSLKIGGNIQYF.

The chain has TRBV12-3 or TRBV12-4 and TRBJ2-5. CDR3 size: 13 residues. CDR3 residues: CASSLSWDETQYF.

The chain links TRBV19 to TRBJ2-1; with no DNA, the TCRdb D assignment of TRBD1 cannot be verified. The CDR3 is 15 residues long. Germline V gene data show CDR1 as LNHDA and CDR2 as SQIVND (reference sequence). The CDR3 here is CASSIVAGPYNEQFF. Full variable domain (missing parts from reference TRBV19 and TRBJ2-1): DGGITQSPKYLFRKEGQNVTLSCEQNLNHDAMYWYRQDPGQGLRLIYYSQIVNDFQKGDIAEGYSVSREKKESFPLTVTSAQKNPTAFYLCASSIVAGPYNEQFFGPGTRLTVL.

The chain recombines TRBV7-6 with TRBJ2-7; with no DNA, the TCRdb D assignment of TRBD2 cannot be verified. In germline, CDR1 is SGHVS, CDR2 FNYEAQ. The CDR3 sequence is 15 residues long. CDR3: CASSSPWTIPYEQYF.